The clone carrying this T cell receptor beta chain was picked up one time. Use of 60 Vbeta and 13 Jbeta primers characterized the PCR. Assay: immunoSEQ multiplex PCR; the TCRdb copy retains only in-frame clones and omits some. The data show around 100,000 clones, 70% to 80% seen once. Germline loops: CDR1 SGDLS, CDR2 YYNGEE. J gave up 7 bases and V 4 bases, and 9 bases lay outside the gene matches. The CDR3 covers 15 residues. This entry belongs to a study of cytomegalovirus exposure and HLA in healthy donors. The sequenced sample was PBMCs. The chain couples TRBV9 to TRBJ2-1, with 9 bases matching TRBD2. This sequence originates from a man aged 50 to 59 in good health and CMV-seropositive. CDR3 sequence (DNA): TGTGCCAGCAGCCCCCTTGCGGGGGGGCGGAATGAGCAGTTCTTC. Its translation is CASSPLAGGRNEQFF.